These 21 T cell receptor beta chains share one sample of origin, sequenced in a study of cytomegalovirus exposure and HLA in healthy donors. Sequencing used immunoSEQ multiplex PCR; TCRdb keeps in-frame clones, though not all of them. The sample contains roughly 50,000 clones, 90% of which appear only once. Input material: PBMCs. The source is a man in his late teens or twenties in good health and CMV-seronegative.

This clone has a single count. V is TRBV5-4 and J is TRBJ2-3; D not certain. V was trimmed by 4 bases and J by 5 bases, leaving 20 bases between them. Germline lookup yields CDR1 SGHNT and CDR2 YYREEE (reference sequence). This CDR3 comprises 16 residues. The CDR3 DNA sequence: TGTGCCAGCAGCCTCCCCGCGACCCAAAGAGGAGATACGCAGTATTTT. Amino acids: CASSLPATQRGDTQYF.

The CDR3 loop reads CASNPAGGPQETQYF. In DNA form, the CDR3 reads TGTGCCAGCAACCCAGCGGGAGGGCCGCAAGAGACCCAGTACTTC. This rearrangement joins TRBV28 to TRBJ2-5, with 10 bases aligning to TRBD2. Germline loops: CDR1 MDHEN, CDR2 SYDVKM. The CDR3 extends over 15 amino acids. The V and J ends lost 7 bases and 2 bases, in that order; junction bases with no gene match: 7.

The chain employs TRBV18 and TRBJ2-1; tentatively, D is TRBD2 (6 bases). The V end lost 3 bases, the J end lost 10 bases, and 13 bases lay between the germline ends. This CDR3 has 13 residues. Germline values: CDR1 KGHSH, CDR2 LQKENI. CDR3 protein: CASSPPGSGEQFF. DNA of the CDR3: TGTGCCAGCTCACCGCCGGGAAGCGGGGAGCAGTTCTTC.

The chain joins TRBV4-1 to TRBJ2-6, with D possibly being TRBD2 (5 bases). This CDR3 contains 16 residues. V lost 6 bases to trimming and J lost 0 bases, with 12 bases between them. The V gene's germline CDR1 is MGHRA and CDR2 YSYEKL. The CDR3 DNA follows: TGCGCCAGCAGGTCGGTCAGCGGCTCTGGGGCCAACGTCCTGACTTTC. It specifies CASRSVSGSGANVLTF.

In its sample, this clone was seen once. The chain uses TRBV28 and TRBJ1-4; 10 bases align to TRBD1. V lost 7 bases and J lost 7; bases outside the gene matches: 3. This CDR3 has 13 residues. CDR1 and CDR2 (germline): MDHEN, SYDVKM. The chain's CDR3 is CASIGTGVEKLFF. Here the CDR3 DNA reads TGTGCCAGCATAGGGACAGGGGTTGAAAAACTGTTTTTT.

The V gene is TRBV9, the J gene TRBJ2-2; 7 nucleotides agree with TRBD1. Germline CDR1 and CDR2: SGDLS and YYNGEE. CDR3 length: 17 residues. V was clipped by 4 bases and J by 5 bases; unmatched bases: 14. Written as DNA, the CDR3 is TGTGCCAGCAGCTCTCTACCACCGGGACAGAAGACCGGGGAGCTGTTTTTT. Its protein is CASSSLPPGQKTGELFF.

Comments on this clone: No DNA is shown, since the ends of the CDR3 on it are uncertain; the CDR3 is the one TCRdb lists. The J gene is TRBJ1-1, the V gene TRBV28. The CDR3 region is 14 residues in length, termini included. Germline values: CDR1 MDHEN, CDR2 SYDVKM. CDR3: CASSSSRVYTEAFF.

The CDR3 nucleotides are TGTGCCAGCAGTCCGGGACAGGGCTACGAGCAGTACTTC. Its translation is CASSPGQGYEQYF. The rearrangement joins TRBV7-3 to TRBJ2-7; 9 bases are a match to TRBD1. The CDR3 covers 13 residues. The J segment lost 3 bases and the V segment lost 6 bases, leaving 3 bases of the junction unmatched. From germline, CDR1 is SGHTA and CDR2 FQGTGA.

This rearrangement joins TRBV15 to TRBJ1-1, with a weak D call TRBD1 (6 bases). The V end was cut by 0 bases, the J end by 4 bases, with 12 bases between. CDR1 and CDR2 from the germline V gene are LNHNV and YYDKDF (reference sequence). This CDR3 region has 15 residues. The CDR3 loop is CATSRDLQGFTEAFF. CDR3 DNA sequence: TGTGCCACCAGCAGAGATCTCCAGGGGTTCACTGAAGCTTTCTTT.

The chain carries TRBV28 and TRBJ2-1, with TRBD2 matching over 7 bases. J lost 7 bases, V lost 8 bases, and 20 bases had no gene match. There are 17 residues in the CDR3. Germline V gene data show CDR1 as MDHEN and CDR2 as SYDVKM. Here the CDR3 reads CASGVIGAEAGSNEQFF. The DNA of the CDR3 is TGTGCCAGCGGGGTTATAGGGGCAGAAGCGGGGTCAAATGAGCAGTTCTTC.

This chain connects TRBV5-8 to TRBJ2-7, with D tentatively TRBD1 (5 bases). Germline lookup yields CDR1 SGHTS and CDR2 YDEGEE. The CDR3 runs to 14 residues. V lost 5 bases and J lost 2, with 14 bases in between. The CDR3 reads CASRRQTITYEQYF. The CDR3 region has the DNA TGTGCCAGCAGACGACAGACGATTACCTACGAGCAGTACTTC.

The chain employs TRBV19 and TRBJ2-1; a possible D gene is TRBD1 (5 bases). Germline CDR1 reads LNHDA; CDR2 reads SQIVND (reference sequence). The CDR3 is 15 amino acids. With 8 bases removed from V and 4 bases from J, the gap between germline ends came to 18 bases. The DNA of the CDR3 is TGTGCCAGTTCCCGACGAGATCGACAGTACAATGAGCAGTTCTTC. It yields the protein CASSRRDRQYNEQFF. Using reference TRBV19 and TRBJ2-1 for the parts outside the CDR3, the full variable domain is DGGITQSPKYLFRKEGQNVTLSCEQNLNHDAMYWYRQDPGQGLRLIYYSQIVNDFQKGDIAEGYSVSREKKESFPLTVTSAQKNPTAFYLCASSRRDRQYNEQFFGPGTRLTVL.

This clone appeared a single time. The V call is TRBV19, the J call TRBJ2-2; D ambiguous. The CDR3 is 15 residues long. Looked up from germline, CDR1 is LNHDA and CDR2 is SQIVND (reference sequence). V shed 6 bases and J shed 4 bases, with 15 bases lying between them. Here the CDR3 reads CASSLEVVGTGELFF. DNA for the CDR3: TGTGCCAGTAGCCTCGAGGTAGTGGGCACCGGGGAGCTGTTTTTT. The full variable domain, rest sourced from reference TRBV19 and TRBJ2-2, is DGGITQSPKYLFRKEGQNVTLSCEQNLNHDAMYWYRQDPGQGLRLIYYSQIVNDFQKGDIAEGYSVSREKKESFPLTVTSAQKNPTAFYLCASSLEVVGTGELFFGEGSRLTVL.

This clone has only a few counts. The genes are TRBV27 and TRBJ2-5; D ambiguous. V lost 3 bases, J lost 5 bases, and 10 bases lay in between. This CDR3 has 13 residues. The germline CDR1 and CDR2 sequences are MNHEY and SMNVEV (reference sequence). In DNA form, the CDR3 reads TGTGCCAGCAGTTTGTCTTTTCGGGAGACCCAGTACTTC. It specifies CASSLSFRETQYF.

This sequence joins TRBV2 and TRBJ1-2; the match to TRBD1 covers 8 bases. Germline assignment: CDR1 SNHLY and CDR2 FYNNEI. CDR3 length equals 13 residues. With 6 bases clipped from V and 8 bases from J, the junction kept 8 bases outside the gene matches. The CDR3 DNA is TGTGCCAGCAGGATTGACAGGGGTAACGGCTACACCTTC. Translation gives CASRIDRGNGYTF.

This sequence joins TRBV5-1 and TRBJ2-7; 9 bases agree with TRBD2. The CDR3 loop spans 14 amino acids. Germline assignment: CDR1 SGHRS and CDR2 YFSETQ. The trim removed 6 bases at V and 2 bases at J, leaving 6 bases unmatched. The CDR3 nucleotides are TGCGCCAGCACCCTGACTAGCGGCCCCTACGAGCAGTACTTC. Translation: CASTLTSGPYEQYF.

The chain recombines TRBV6-1 with TRBJ1-1, with 7 bases fitting TRBD1. V shed 7 bases and J 5 bases; nucleotides not matched to a gene: 10. Germline V gene sequence: CDR1 MNHNS, CDR2 SASEGT. CDR3 size: 14 residues. The CDR3 sequence is CASTLAGGRTEAFF. CDR3 DNA sequence: TGTGCCAGCACCCTCGCAGGGGGGAGAACTGAAGCTTTCTTT.

This chain connects TRBV5-4 to TRBJ2-1; TRBD2 aligns across 15 bases. The CDR3 contains 17 residues. Looked up from germline, CDR1 is SGHNT and CDR2 is YYREEE (reference sequence). Losses at the gene ends were 4 bases for V and 7 bases for J; bases not matched to a gene: 9. CDR3 nucleotide sequence: TGTGCCAGCAGCCCAGGGACTAGCGGGAGGAGATGGAATGAGCAGTTCTTC. It specifies CASSPGTSGRRWNEQFF.

For the CDR3, the DNA is TGTGCCAGTAAAGACGGAGCAGGGCTATTTGGCAATCAGCCCCAGCATTTT. Protein product: CASKDGAGLFGNQPQHF. The gene calls are TRBV19 and TRBJ1-5; the D gene is possibly TRBD1 (5 bases). The CDR3 is 17 residues long. The germline CDR1 and CDR2 sequences are LNHDA and SQIVND (reference sequence). V lost 7 bases, J lost 2 bases, and 21 bases lay in between.

This chain links TRBV28 with TRBJ2-7; a possible D gene is TRBD1 (6 bases). CDR3 length: 17 amino acids. Trimming removed 6 bases from V and 0 bases from J, with 21 bases in between. The V gene's germline CDR1 is MDHEN and CDR2 SYDVKM. The CDR3 spells CASSDAGAGLSSYEQYF. CDR3 bases: TGTGCCAGCAGCGATGCAGGGGCAGGGTTGAGCTCCTACGAGCAGTACTTC. The full variable domain, its missing parts supplied by reference TRBV28 and TRBJ2-7, is DVKVTQSSRYLVKRTGEKVFLECVQDMDHENMFWYRQDPGLGLRLIYFSYDVKMKEKGDIPEGYSVSREKKERFSLILESASTNQTSMYLCASSDAGAGLSSYEQYFGPGTRLTVT.

The CDR3 spells CASGHNEQFF. As DNA, the CDR3 is TGTGCCAGTGGGCACAATGAGCAGTTCTTC. The chain joins TRBV19 to TRBJ2-1; D remains unclear. Germline V gene sequence: CDR1 LNHDA, CDR2 SQIVND (reference sequence). CDR3 size: 10 residues. The V and J ends lost 8 bases and 5 bases respectively, with 4 bases between them.